A single sample is the source of the 28 T cell receptor beta chains below, sequenced in a study of kidney transplant recipient with SARS-CoV-2 infection (TCRdb year 2021). TCRdb names Illumina MiSeq as the instrument used. In-frame beta chains were kept once TCRdb had trimmed the public reads at Q25 with fastp and called clones with MiXCR. Each CDR3 protein appears once, grouped with its most common genes and DNA. Recorded for this sample are approximately 250,000 distinct CDR3 sequences; less than 35% of them occurred a single time. The top ten clonotypes cover less than 8.5% of the sample. The sample's time point label is to be understood as: pre-pandemic baseline sample and day 111 after first positive SARS-CoV-2 test. The sequencing here drew on a blood sample, taken at baseline and on day 111 from a kidney transplant recipient. The receptors derive from a male patient aged 30 to 40 who had COVID-19 and was a kidney transplant recipient. In transplant recipients, some T cells may be of donor rather than host origin.

This clonotype was counted many times. This chain connects TRBV5-1 to TRBJ1-2; no firm D call. The CDR3 is made up of 14 amino acids. Per germline, CDR1 SGHRS and CDR2 YFSETQ. V was pared by 4 bases and J by 5 bases, with 15 bases between. The CDR3 DNA is TGCGCCAGCAGCGTTTCCCCGTCCACTTATGGCTACACCTTC. Translation: CASSVSPSTYGYTF.

With regard to this clonotype: A single base separates this from a much larger clone, so it may be a read error. This is likely a read error, given that the CDR3 carries no conserved phenylalanine or tryptophan at its end. This chain connects TRBV10-3 to TRBJ2-1; 10 nucleotides agree with TRBD1. The CDR3 sequence is 16 residues long. The germline CDR1 and CDR2 sequences are ENHRY and SYGVKD. The V gene end was trimmed by 6 bases and the J gene end by 0 bases; junction bases not matched to a gene: 5. The CDR3 nucleotides are TGTGCCATCAGGGACGACAGGGGGCTCTCCTACAATGAGCAGTTCCTC. This sequence encodes CAIRDDRGLSYNEQFL.

This clonotype occurred many times. J is TRBJ2-2 and V is TRBV12-3 or TRBV12-4; TRBD1 or TRBD2 may be the D gene (5 bases each). The CDR3 covers 17 residues. Deletions cut 3 bases from V and 7 bases from J, with 21 bases between. CDR3 DNA sequence: TGTGCCAGCAGTTTTTTAGTCGGGGCCCTCCCAATCGGGGAGCTGTTTTTT. This codes for CASSFLVGALPIGELFF.

This chain uses TRBV28 with TRBJ1-2; D gene unclear. The germline V and J ends were trimmed by 5 bases and 4 bases, with 23 bases remaining between them. This CDR3 is built from 17 residues. Germline CDR1 and CDR2: MDHEN and SYDVKM. The CDR3 reads CASSILSPRRKTYGYTF. CDR3 DNA sequence: TGTGCCAGCAGTATATTGTCTCCTCGACGAAAGACCTATGGCTACACCTTC.

As to this clonotype: A single base separates this from a much larger clone, so it may be a read error. The chain combines TRBV10-2 with TRBJ1-2; D is ambiguous. The CDR3 is 17 residues long. Germline CDR1 WSHSY, CDR2 SAAADI. Trimming took off 4 bases at V and 7 bases at J, with 25 bases between the two ends. The CDR3 loop reads CASSGEATSRKTCGYTF. Here the CDR3 DNA reads TGCGCCAGCAGTGGGGAGGCCACTTCTAGAAAGACCTGTGGCTACACCTTC.

This clonotype was observed many times. V and J are TRBV8-2 and TRBJ2-6. TRBV8-2 is an annotated pseudogene. CDR3 size: 17 residues. The CDR3 bases are TGTGGCATTCAGATCAGGATAACACAAAGTCGGGCCAACGTCCTGACTTTC. Residues: CGIQIRITQSRANVLTF.

V is TRBV25-1 and J is TRBJ2-4; 7 nucleotides line up with TRBD2. The junction had 8 bases not matched to a gene; V was cut back by 2 bases and J by 4 bases. From germline, CDR1 is MGHDK and CDR2 SYGVNS. The CDR3 has 16 amino acids. CDR3 in DNA: TGTGCCAGCAGTGAAGCTAGCGGCAGCCCTAAAAACATTCAGTACTTC. Translation gives CASSEASGSPKNIQYF.

V is TRBV6-2 or TRBV6-3 and J is TRBJ2-1, with 10 nucleotides matching TRBD2. Trimming took 5 bases from V and 4 from J; bases not matched to a gene: 5. The CDR3 consists of 15 residues. The germline gives CDR1 MNHEY, CDR2 SVGEGT. The chain's CDR3 is CASSLTSGDYNEQFF. The CDR3 nucleotides read TGTGCCAGCAGTCTAACTAGCGGGGATTACAATGAGCAGTTCTTC.

This clonotype was seen ten or more times. This sequence joins TRBV5-4 and TRBJ2-2, with TRBD2 matching over 7 bases. Germline CDR1 is SGHNT and CDR2 is YYREEE (reference sequence). J lost 0 bases, V lost 4 bases, and 6 bases had no gene match. CDR3 length: 16 amino acids. In DNA form, the CDR3 reads TGTGCCAGCAGCCCCGGGGGAGGGACGAACACCGGGGAGCTGTTTTTT. Its protein product is CASSPGGGTNTGELFF.

This clonotype was counted ten times or more. This chain joins TRBV6-5 and TRBJ1-2; weak D call: TRBD1 (5 bases). V was clipped by 0 bases and J by 4 bases, with 9 bases between them. Germline V gene data show CDR1 as MNHEY and CDR2 as SVGAGI. The CDR3 contains 14 residues. The CDR3 loop reads CASSYSKGFYGYTF. The CDR3 DNA is TGTGCCAGCAGTTACTCGAAGGGGTTCTATGGCTACACCTTC.

The chain is built from TRBV19 and TRBJ2-5; 7 nucleotides align to TRBD1. From germline, CDR1 is LNHDA and CDR2 SQIVND (reference sequence). This CDR3 contains 15 residues. With V trimmed by 6 bases and J by 1 base, 8 bases remained unmatched. The CDR3 DNA sequence: TGTGCCAGTAGCCTTCAAAGACAGGGCCAAGAGACCCAGTACTTC. Translation gives CASSLQRQGQETQYF.

Many counts were recorded for this clonotype. The J gene is TRBJ1-1, the V gene TRBV3-1; unclear D gene. CDR3 length equals 17 residues. V lost 5 bases and J lost 4, with 23 bases in between. CDR1 LGHDT and CDR2 YNNKEL come from the germline V gene (reference sequence). The CDR3 nucleotides are TGTGCCAGCAGCTACTGCGATCCCATTTCAATTCGCACTGAAGCTTTCTTT. Translation gives CASSYCDPISIRTEAFF.

A few counts support this clonotype. The V and J genes are TRBV19 and TRBJ1-2; unclear D gene. Trimming took off 5 bases at V and 4 bases at J, with 23 bases between the two ends. CDR3 length: 17 residues. From germline, CDR1 is LNHDA and CDR2 SQIVND (reference sequence). DNA for the CDR3: TGTGCCAGTAGTGATCGCTCGACAAATCGAAAGACCTATGGCTACACCTTC. Its protein product is CASSDRSTNRKTYGYTF. The full variable domain, its missing parts supplied by reference TRBV19 and TRBJ1-2, is DGGITQSPKYLFRKEGQNVTLSCEQNLNHDAMYWYRQDPGQGLRLIYYSQIVNDFQKGDIAEGYSVSREKKESFPLTVTSAQKNPTAFYLCASSDRSTNRKTYGYTFGSGTRLTVV.

Comment on this clonotype: A read error is possible here, since a much larger clone lies one base away. Because it lacks the conserved phenylalanine or tryptophan at the end, this CDR3 is likely a read error. The genes are TRBV19 and TRBJ2-7, with 8 bases fitting TRBD2. Germline V lookup: CDR1 LNHDA, CDR2 SQIVND (reference sequence). After removal of 5 bases from V and 2 bases from J, the junction contained 5 bases not matched to a gene. CDR3 length equals 14 residues. CDR3 sequence (DNA): TGTGCCAGTAGTGGATGGACTAGCCCCTACGAGCAGTACCTC. Encoded protein: CASSGWTSPYEQYL.

This clonotype showed up many times. The chain links TRBV6-5 to TRBJ2-6, with D unclear. The V and J ends lost 5 bases and 0 bases respectively, with 8 bases between them. Germline V gene sequence: CDR1 MNHEY, CDR2 SVGAGI. CDR3 length: 15 residues. The CDR3 coding sequence is TGTGCCAGCAGTAGAACCAGCTCTGGGGCCAACGTCCTGACTTTC. Translation gives CASSRTSSGANVLTF.

This clonotype has at least ten counts. This sequence joins TRBV15 and TRBJ2-5; TRBD1 matches 8 bases. CDR1 is LNHNV, CDR2 YYDKDF, per germline (reference sequence). Trimming cost V 6 bases and J 6 bases; bases outside gene matches: 15. The CDR3 is 16 residues long. CDR3 loop: CATRLNRGTGKKTQYF. CDR3 nucleotide sequence: TGTGCCACCAGACTCAACCGAGGGACAGGCAAGAAGACCCAGTACTTC.

The V gene is TRBV5-1, the J gene TRBJ2-1, with D tentatively TRBD1 (6 bases). Germline lookup yields CDR1 SGHRS and CDR2 YFSETQ. The CDR3 runs 15 residues. Trimming left V 5 bases short and J 7 bases short, with 19 bases between. The DNA for the CDR3 is TGCGCCAGCAGTCTCCAAAGCGGTAGGGGGAATGAGCAGTTCTTC. Its translation: CASSLQSGRGNEQFF.

Comments on this clonotype: This sequence may be a read error, since a much larger clone differs from it by one base. This chain joins TRBV12-5 and TRBJ2-5, with D possibly matching TRBD2 (6 bases). Germline CDR1 is LGHNT and CDR2 is FRNRAP. The CDR3 has 15 residues. For the CDR3, the DNA is TGTGCTAGTGGTTTGGGGCTAGCGAGCCAAGAGCCCCAGTACTTC. The encoded protein is CASGLGLASQEPQYF. Full variable domain (rest looked up from reference TRBV12-5 and TRBJ2-5): DARVTQTPRHKVTEMGQEVTMRCQPILGHNTVFWYRQTMMQGLELLAYFRNRAPLDDSGMPKDRFSAEMPDATLATLKIQPSEPRDSAVYFCASGLGLASQEPQYFGPGTRLLVL.

To note about this clonotype: A much larger clone sits a single nucleotide away, making a read error possible. The V gene is TRBV12-3 or TRBV12-4, the J gene TRBJ2-7; 10 positions agree with TRBD1. The end of the DNA aligns better with TRBJ2-5, so the J call may be wrong. The length of the CDR3 is 14 residues. The CDR3 nucleotides read TGTGCCAGCAAGCTGACAGGGGGCCGTGAGACCCAGTACTTC. This sequence encodes CASKLTGGRETQYF.

In its sample, this clonotype was seen many times. The chain links TRBV11-3 to TRBJ1-2; D remains ambiguous. The CDR3 length is 17 residues. The V gene lost 4 bases and the J gene lost 4 bases, with 22 bases spanning the gap. Germline CDR1 SGHNT, CDR2 YENEEA. The CDR3 region has the DNA TGTGCCAGCAGCTCTGGGAACGATCTCGGAAAGACCTATGGCTACACCTTC. The encoded protein is CASSSGNDLGKTYGYTF. The complete variable domain, with remaining parts taken from reference TRBV11-3 and TRBJ1-2, reads EAGVVQSPRYKIIEKKQPVAFWCNPISGHNTLYWYLQNLGQGPELLIRYENEEAVDDSQLPKDRFSAERLKGVDSTLKIQPAELGDSAVYLCASSSGNDLGKTYGYTFGSGTRLTVV.

This clonotype appeared a few times. One end of the junction varies from germline; a read error may be responsible. The chain links TRBV19 to TRBJ1-3, with no clear D. The length of the CDR3 is 13 residues. Germline CDR1 is LNHDA and CDR2 is SQIVND (reference sequence). In DNA, the CDR3 is TGTGCCAATAGTACGAGCTCTGGAAACACCATATATTTT. This sequence encodes CANSTSSGNTIYF.

The genes are TRBV5-6 and TRBJ2-3; D is uncertain. Germline CDR1 is SGHDT and CDR2 is YYEEEE. V was cut by 2 bases and J by 8 bases, with 6 bases left in between. The CDR3 extends over 11 amino acids. The CDR3 is CASSLESTQYF. Written as DNA, the CDR3 is TGTGCCAGCAGCTTAGAATCTACGCAGTATTTT.

This clonotype has a handful of counts. This sequence joins TRBV24-1 and TRBJ2-1; 7 positions match TRBD2. The CDR3 totals 13 residues. The V gene end was trimmed by 9 bases and the J gene end by 9 bases; junction bases not matched to a gene: 10. Germline V gene lookup returns CDR1 KGHDR and CDR2 SFDVKD. The CDR3 nucleotides are TGTGCCACCCGTGGGAGGGGCTCGGGTGAGCAGTTCTTC. This sequence encodes CATRGRGSGEQFF.

As regards this clonotype: This sequence may be a read error, since a much larger clone differs from it by one base. The chain has TRBV12-3 or TRBV12-4 and TRBJ1-2; D remains unclear. This CDR3 has 16 amino acids. The CDR3 loop is CTSSLFPEEAIYGYTF. The CDR3 nucleotides read TGTACCAGCAGTTTATTTCCGGAAGAGGCTATTTATGGCTACACCTTC.

V and J are TRBV12-1 and TRBJ1-2. TRBV12-1 is given as a pseudogene. This CDR3 is built from 17 residues. CDR3 loop: CASSSNIVLGKTYGYTF. DNA of the CDR3: TGTGCCAGCAGCTCCAATATTGTATTGGGAAAGACCTATGGCTACACCTTC.

This clonotype was counted ten times or more. The V gene is TRBV6-5, the J gene TRBJ2-5; D gene ambiguous. CDR1 is MNHEY and CDR2 is SVGAGI in the germline V gene. Trimming stripped 6 bases from V and 2 bases from J, with 10 bases between. The CDR3 runs to 13 residues. The CDR3 region has the DNA TGTGCCAGCAGCTGGAGCTTGCAAGAGACCCAGTACTTC. Amino acids: CASSWSLQETQYF.

V is TRBV6-1 and J is TRBJ1-2, with unresolved D. V shed 5 bases and J shed 4 bases, with 23 bases lying between them. CDR3 size: 17 residues. CDR1 and CDR2 from the germline V gene are MNHNS and SASEGT. CDR3 bases: TGTGCCAGCAGTCGAACTCTAGGTGGGAGAAAGACCTATGGCTACACCTTC. Protein: CASSRTLGGRKTYGYTF.

Concerning this clonotype: A read error may explain this, as a much larger clone is one base away. This chain connects TRBV20-1 to TRBJ1-5; no clear D. Germline V CDR1 and CDR2: DFQATT, SNEGSKA (reference sequence). This CDR3 is 13 amino acids long. The CDR3 sequence is CSASIGSNQPRHF. In nucleotides, the CDR3 is TGCAGTGCTAGTATTGGTAGCAATCAGCCCCGGCATTTT.